This TCR beta chain came from a study of human T cells and chemical hapten exposure. TCRdb re-called the RACE reads with MiXCR, one entry per CDR3 protein. This sample has some 96,000 distinct CDR3 sequences, with about a tenth found just once. Germline assignment: CDR1 SGHDT and CDR2 YYEEEE. This CDR3 is built from 14 residues. With 4 bases clipped from V and 4 bases from J, the junction kept 5 bases outside the gene matches. Time point in this sample: patch test 2, 6 weeks after DPC sensitization. Specified treatment: therapeutic diphenylcyclopropenone sensitization with weekly scalp DPC. This clonotype was detected ten times or more.

Sequencing was performed on whole blood, taken in connection with sensitization to the hapten diphenylcyclopropenone (DPC). This clonotype was obtained from a woman aged 40 to 50 with alopecia areata. Some clones in this sample may be carry-over from other donors' samples. This chain connects TRBV5-6 to TRBJ1-2; 9 positions agree with TRBD1. The CDR3 nucleotides read TGTGCCAGCAGCGGGGGACAGGGAGGCTATGGCTACACCTTC. Translation gives CASSGGQGGYGYTF.